This TCR beta chain originates from a study of human T cells and chemical hapten exposure. Study summary: For sensitization, 2% DPC was applied to a 2 cm by 2 cm patch of upper inner arm skin.

CDR3 size: 14 residues. Germline loops: CDR1 SGHTA, CDR2 FQGNSA. V was pared by 1 base and J by 2 bases, with 9 bases between. Stated time point: patch test 1, 2 weeks after DPC sensitization. Treatment specified: therapeutic diphenylcyclopropenone sensitization with weekly scalp DPC. Per the study methods: There were a median of approximately 88,000 TCRs per sample, with a range from roughly 20,000 to 700,000. MiXCR, run by TCRdb on the RACE reads, gives a single entry per CDR3 protein. What appears here as the V and J calls and clone size reflects TCRdb's work, not the paper's. The sample has around 120,000 distinct CDR3 sequences, roughly 15% seen once. There are a few counts of this clonotype.

This specimen consisted of whole blood, obtained in connection with sensitization to the hapten diphenylcyclopropenone (DPC). This chain uses TRBV7-2 with TRBJ2-7; maybe TRBD2 (6 bases). The clonotype was recovered from a young man with alopecia areata. Some clones in this sample may be carry-over from other donors' samples. For the CDR3, the DNA is TGTGCCAGCAGCTTAGTGCGGGGCGCCTACGAGCAGTACGTC. Amino acid sequence: CASSLVRGAYEQYV.